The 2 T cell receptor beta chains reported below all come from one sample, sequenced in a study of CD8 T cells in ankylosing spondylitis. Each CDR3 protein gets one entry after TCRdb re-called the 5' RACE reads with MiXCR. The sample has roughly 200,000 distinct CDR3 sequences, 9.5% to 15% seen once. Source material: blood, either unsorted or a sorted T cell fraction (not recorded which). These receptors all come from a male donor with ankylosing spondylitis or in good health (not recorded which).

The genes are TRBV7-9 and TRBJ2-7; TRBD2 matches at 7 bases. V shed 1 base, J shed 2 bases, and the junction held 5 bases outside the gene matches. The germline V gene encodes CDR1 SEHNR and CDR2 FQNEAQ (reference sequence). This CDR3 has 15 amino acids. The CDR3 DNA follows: TGTGCCAGCAGCTTAGGCCGGGGGGTTCCCTACGAGCAGTACTTC. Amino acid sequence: CASSLGRGVPYEQYF.

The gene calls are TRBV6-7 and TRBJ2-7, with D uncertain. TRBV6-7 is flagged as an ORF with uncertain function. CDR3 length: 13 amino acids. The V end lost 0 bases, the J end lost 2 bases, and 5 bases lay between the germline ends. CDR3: CASSYSSPYEQYF. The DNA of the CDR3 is TGTGCCAGCAGTTACTCGAGTCCCTACGAGCAGTACTTC.